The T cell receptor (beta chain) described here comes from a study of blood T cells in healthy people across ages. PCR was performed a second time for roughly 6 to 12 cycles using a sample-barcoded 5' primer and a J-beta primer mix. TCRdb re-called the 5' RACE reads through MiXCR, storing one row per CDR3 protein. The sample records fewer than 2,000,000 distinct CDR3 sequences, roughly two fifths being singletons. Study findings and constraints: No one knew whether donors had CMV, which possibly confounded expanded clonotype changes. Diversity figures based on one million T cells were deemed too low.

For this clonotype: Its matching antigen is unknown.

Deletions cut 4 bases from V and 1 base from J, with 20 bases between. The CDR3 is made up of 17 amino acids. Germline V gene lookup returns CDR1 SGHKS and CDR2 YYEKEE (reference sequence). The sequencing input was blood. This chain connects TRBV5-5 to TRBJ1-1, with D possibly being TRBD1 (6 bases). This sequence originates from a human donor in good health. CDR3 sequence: CASSRDVQGQWNTEAFF. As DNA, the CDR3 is TGTGCCAGCAGCCGCGATGTACAGGGCCAATGGAACACTGAAGCTTTCTTT.